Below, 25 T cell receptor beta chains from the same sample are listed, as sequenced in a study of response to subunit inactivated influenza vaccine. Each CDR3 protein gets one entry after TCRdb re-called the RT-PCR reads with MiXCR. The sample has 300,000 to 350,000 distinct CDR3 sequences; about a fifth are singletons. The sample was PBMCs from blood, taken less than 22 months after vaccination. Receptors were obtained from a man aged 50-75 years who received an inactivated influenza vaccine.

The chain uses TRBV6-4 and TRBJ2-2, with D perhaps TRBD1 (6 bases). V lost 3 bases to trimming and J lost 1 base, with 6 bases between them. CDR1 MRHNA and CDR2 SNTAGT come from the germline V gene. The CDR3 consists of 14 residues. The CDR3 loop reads CASSEQGNTGELFF. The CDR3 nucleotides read TGTGCCAGCAGTGAACAGGGGAACACCGGGGAGCTGTTTTTT.

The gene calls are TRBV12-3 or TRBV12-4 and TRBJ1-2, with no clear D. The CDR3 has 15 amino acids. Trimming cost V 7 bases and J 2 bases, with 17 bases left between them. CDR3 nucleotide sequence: TGTGCCAGCACCCTCCGTGGAGCACCCAACTATGGCTACACCTTC. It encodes CASTLRGAPNYGYTF.

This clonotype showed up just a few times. This CDR3 is CASTGDSSEAFF. CDR3 nucleotides: TGTGCCAGCACCGGGGACAGTTCAGAGGCTTTCTTT. The rearrangement links TRBV12-3 or TRBV12-4 to TRBJ1-1; 7 bases are shared with TRBD1. The CDR3 runs 12 residues. J was trimmed by 11 bases and V by 7 bases; bases with no gene match: 10.

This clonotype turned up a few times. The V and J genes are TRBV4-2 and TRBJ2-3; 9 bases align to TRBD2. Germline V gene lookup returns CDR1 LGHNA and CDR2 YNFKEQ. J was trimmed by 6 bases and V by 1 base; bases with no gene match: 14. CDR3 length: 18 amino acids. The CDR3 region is CASSQANSRGGVKDTQYF. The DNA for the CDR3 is TGTGCCAGCAGCCAAGCCAACTCGCGGGGGGGCGTAAAGGATACGCAGTATTTT.

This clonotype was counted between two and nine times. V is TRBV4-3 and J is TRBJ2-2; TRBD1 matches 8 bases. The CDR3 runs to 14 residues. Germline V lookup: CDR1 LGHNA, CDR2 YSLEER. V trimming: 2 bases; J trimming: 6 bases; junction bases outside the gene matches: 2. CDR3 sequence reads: CASSQLDRAGELFF. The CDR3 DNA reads TGCGCCAGCAGCCAACTGGACAGGGCCGGGGAGCTGTTTTTT.

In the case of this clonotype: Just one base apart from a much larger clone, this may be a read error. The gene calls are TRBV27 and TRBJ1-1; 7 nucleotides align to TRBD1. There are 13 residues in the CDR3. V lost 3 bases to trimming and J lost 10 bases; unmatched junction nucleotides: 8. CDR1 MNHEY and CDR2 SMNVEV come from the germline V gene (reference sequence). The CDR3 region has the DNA TGTGCCAGCAGTTTTAGGGGGCCGGGTGCAGCTTTCTTT. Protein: CASSFRGPGAAFF.

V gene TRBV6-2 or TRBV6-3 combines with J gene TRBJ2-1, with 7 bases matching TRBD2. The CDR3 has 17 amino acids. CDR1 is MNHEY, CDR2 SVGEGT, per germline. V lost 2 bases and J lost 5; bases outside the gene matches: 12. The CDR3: CASSYVPAGLTNNEQFF. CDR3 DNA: TGTGCCAGCAGTTACGTCCCAGCGGGGTTAACTAACAATGAGCAGTTCTTC.

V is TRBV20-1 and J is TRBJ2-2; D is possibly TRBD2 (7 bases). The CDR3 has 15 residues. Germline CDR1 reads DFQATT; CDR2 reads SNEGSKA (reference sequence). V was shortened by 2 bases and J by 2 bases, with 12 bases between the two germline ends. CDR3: CSARRGGLNTGELFF. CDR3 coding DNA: TGCAGTGCTAGAAGGGGGGGCCTTAACACCGGGGAGCTGTTTTTT.

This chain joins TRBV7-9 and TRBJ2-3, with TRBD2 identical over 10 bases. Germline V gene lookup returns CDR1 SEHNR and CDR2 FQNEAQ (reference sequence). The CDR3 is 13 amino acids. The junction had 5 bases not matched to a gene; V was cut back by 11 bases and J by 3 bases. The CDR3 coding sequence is TGTGCCGCAACGGGACTAGCGACAGATACGCAGTATTTT. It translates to CAATGLATDTQYF.

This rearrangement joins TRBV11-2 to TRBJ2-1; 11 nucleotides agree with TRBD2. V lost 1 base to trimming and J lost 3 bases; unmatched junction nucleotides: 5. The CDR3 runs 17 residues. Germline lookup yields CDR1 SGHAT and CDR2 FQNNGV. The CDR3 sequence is CASSLGPSGGYYNEQFF. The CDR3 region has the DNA TGTGCCAGCAGCTTAGGCCCTAGCGGGGGGTACTACAATGAGCAGTTCTTC.

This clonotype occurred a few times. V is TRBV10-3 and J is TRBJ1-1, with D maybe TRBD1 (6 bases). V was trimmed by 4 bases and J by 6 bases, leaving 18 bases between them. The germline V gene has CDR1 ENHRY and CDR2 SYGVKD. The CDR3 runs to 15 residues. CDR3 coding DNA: TGTGCCATCAGTGGACAATCGGGGGCTTCGGCTGAAGCTTTCTTT. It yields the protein CAISGQSGASAEAFF.

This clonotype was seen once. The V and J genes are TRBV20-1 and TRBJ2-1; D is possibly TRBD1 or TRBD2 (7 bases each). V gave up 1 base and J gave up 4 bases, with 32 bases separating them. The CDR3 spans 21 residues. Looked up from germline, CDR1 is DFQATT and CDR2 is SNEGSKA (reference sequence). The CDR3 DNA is TGCAGTGCTAGAGGGTTCCAGAGGGGGCGGGGGCCTCGCCCAGGGTACAATGAGCAGTTCTTC. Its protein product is CSARGFQRGRGPRPGYNEQFF.

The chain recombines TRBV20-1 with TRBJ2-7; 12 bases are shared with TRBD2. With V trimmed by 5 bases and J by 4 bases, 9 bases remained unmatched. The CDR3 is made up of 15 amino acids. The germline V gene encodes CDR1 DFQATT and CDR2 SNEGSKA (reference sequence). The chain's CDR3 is CSAEVLAGGPYEQYF. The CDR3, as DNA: TGCAGTGCTGAAGTCCTAGCGGGAGGGCCATACGAGCAGTACTTC.

DNA for the CDR3: TGTGCCAGCAGCTTAGCGTTTGGGTACTTCCAAGAGACCCAGTACTTC. It is translated as CASSLAFGYFQETQYF. The chain uses TRBV7-6 and TRBJ2-5; no reliable D call. The CDR3 contains 16 residues. V shed 0 bases and J shed 1 base, with 12 bases lying between them. CDR1 and CDR2 (germline): SGHVS, FNYEAQ. The full variable domain, its missing parts supplied by reference TRBV7-6 and TRBJ2-5, is GAGVSQSPRYKVTKRGQDVALRCDPISGHVSLYWYRQALGQGPEFLTYFNYEAQQDKSGLPNDRFSAERPEGSISTLTIQRTEQRDSAMYRCASSLAFGYFQETQYFGPGTRLLVL.

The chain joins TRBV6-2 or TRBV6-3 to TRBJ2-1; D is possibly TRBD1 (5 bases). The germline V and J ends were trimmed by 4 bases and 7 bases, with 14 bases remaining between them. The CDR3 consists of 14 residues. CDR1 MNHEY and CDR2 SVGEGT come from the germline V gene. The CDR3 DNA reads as TGTGCCAGCAGTTCGCCAGGGCAGTGGAATGAGCAGTTCTTC. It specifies CASSSPGQWNEQFF.

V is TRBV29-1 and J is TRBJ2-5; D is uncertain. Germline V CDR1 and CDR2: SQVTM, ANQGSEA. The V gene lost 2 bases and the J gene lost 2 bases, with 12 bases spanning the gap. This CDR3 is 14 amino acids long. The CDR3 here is CSVELAINQETQYF. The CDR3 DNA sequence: TGCAGCGTTGAACTGGCAATTAATCAAGAGACCCAGTACTTC.

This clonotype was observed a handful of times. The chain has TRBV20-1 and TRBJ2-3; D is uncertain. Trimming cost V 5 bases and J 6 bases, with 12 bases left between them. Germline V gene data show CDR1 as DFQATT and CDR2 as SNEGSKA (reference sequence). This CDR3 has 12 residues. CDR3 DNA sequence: TGCAGTGCTCAGAACATAGTGGATACGCAGTATTTT. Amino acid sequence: CSAQNIVDTQYF.

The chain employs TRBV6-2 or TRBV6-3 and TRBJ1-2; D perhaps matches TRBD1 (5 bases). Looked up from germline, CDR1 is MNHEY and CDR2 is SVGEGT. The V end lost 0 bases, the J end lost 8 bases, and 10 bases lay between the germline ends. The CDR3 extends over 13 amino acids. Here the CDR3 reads CASSYSSRGGYTF. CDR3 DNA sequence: TGTGCCAGCAGTTACTCATCGAGGGGCGGCTACACCTTC.

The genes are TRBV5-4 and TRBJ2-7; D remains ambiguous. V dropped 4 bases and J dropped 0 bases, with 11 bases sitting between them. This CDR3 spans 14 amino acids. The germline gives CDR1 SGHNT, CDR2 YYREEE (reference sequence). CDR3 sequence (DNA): TGTGCCAGCAGCCTCGGGCCAGACTCCTACGAGCAGTACTTC. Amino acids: CASSLGPDSYEQYF. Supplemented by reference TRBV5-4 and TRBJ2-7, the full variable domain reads ETGVTQSPTHLIKTRGQQVTLRCSSQSGHNTVSWYQQALGQGPQFIFQYYREEENGRGNFPPRFSGLQFPNYSSELNVNALELDDSALYLCASSLGPDSYEQYFGPGTRLTVT.

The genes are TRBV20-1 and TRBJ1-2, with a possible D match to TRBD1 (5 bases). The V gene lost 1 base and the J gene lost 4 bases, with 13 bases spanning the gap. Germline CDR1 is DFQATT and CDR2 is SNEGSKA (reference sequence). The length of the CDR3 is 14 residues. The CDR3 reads CSARVSAGSYGYTF. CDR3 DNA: TGCAGTGCTAGAGTCAGTGCAGGGTCCTATGGCTACACCTTC.

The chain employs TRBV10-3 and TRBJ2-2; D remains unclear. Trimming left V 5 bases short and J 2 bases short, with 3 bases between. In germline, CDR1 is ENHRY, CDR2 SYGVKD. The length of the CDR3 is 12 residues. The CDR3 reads CAISRNTGELFF. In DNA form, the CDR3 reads TGTGCCATCAGTCGAAACACCGGGGAGCTGTTTTTT.

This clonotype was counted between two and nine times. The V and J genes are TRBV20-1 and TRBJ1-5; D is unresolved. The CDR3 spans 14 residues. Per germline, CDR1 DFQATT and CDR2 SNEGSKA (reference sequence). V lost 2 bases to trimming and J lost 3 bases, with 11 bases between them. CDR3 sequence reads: CSARSGSINQPQHF. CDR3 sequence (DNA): TGCAGTGCTAGATCCGGCAGCATCAATCAGCCCCAGCATTTT.

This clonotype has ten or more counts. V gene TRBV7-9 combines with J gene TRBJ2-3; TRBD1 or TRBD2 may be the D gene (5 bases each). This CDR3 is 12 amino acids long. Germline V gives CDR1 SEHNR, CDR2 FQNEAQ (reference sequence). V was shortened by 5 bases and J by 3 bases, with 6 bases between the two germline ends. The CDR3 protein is CASSGGTDTQYF. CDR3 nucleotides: TGTGCCAGCAGCGGGGGTACAGATACGCAGTATTTT.

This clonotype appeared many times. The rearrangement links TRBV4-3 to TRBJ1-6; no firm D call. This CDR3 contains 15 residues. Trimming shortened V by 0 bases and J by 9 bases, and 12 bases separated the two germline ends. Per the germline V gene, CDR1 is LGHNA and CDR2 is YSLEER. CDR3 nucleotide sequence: TGCGCCAGCAGCCAAGATTTGGGTATTAGTTCACCCCTCCACTTT. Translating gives CASSQDLGISSPLHF.

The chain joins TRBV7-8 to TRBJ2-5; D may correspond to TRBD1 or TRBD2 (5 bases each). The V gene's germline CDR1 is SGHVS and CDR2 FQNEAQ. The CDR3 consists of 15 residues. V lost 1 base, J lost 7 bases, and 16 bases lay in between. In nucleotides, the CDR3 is TGTGCCAGCAGCTTAGTTAGGGATACTAGGGGGACCCAGTACTTC. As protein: CASSLVRDTRGTQYF.